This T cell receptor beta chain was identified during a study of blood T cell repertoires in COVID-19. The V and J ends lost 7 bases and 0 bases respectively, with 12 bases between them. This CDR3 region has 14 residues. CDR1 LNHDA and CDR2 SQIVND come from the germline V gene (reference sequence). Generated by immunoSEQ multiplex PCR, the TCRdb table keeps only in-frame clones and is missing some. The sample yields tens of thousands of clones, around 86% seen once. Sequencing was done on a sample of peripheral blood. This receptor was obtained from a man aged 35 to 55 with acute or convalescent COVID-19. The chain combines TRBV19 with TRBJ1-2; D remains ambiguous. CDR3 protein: CASTPGSTNYGYTF. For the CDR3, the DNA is TGTGCCAGTACCCCAGGCTCCACTAACTATGGCTACACCTTC. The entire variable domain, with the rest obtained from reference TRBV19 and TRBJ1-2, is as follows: DGGITQSPKYLFRKEGQNVTLSCEQNLNHDAMYWYRQDPGQGLRLIYYSQIVNDFQKGDIAEGYSVSREKKESFPLTVTSAQKNPTAFYLCASTPGSTNYGYTFGSGTRLTVV.